The 5 T cell receptor beta chains reported below all come from one sample, sequenced in a study of breast tumors, draining lymph nodes, adjacent tissues. Breast cancer patients provided tissue from their axillary draining lymph nodes. TCRdb called the multiplex PCR reads again in MiXCR, with one record for every CDR3 protein. The sample has about 230,000 distinct CDR3 sequences, roughly 32% seen once. Sequencing was performed on axillary lymph node tissue. The receptors originated from a female donor with breast cancer. Some clones in this sample may be carry-over from other donors' samples.

This clonotype showed up many times. V and J are TRBV4-3 and TRBJ2-3; D gene uncertain. Looked up from germline, CDR1 is LGHNA and CDR2 is YSLEER. This CDR3 has 16 residues. Trimming removed 0 bases at V and 4 bases at J, with 14 bases between. The CDR3 region is CASSQDPGLPADTQYF. In DNA form, the CDR3 reads TGCGCCAGCAGCCAAGATCCCGGCCTCCCCGCAGATACGCAGTATTTT.

Note on this clonotype: One end of the junction does not line up with germline, which may come from a read error. DNA for the CDR3: TGCAGTGCTAGGGACAGAATGACGAACACCGTATATTTT. Amino acid sequence: CSARDRMTNTVYF. The chain couples TRBV20-1 to TRBJ1-3, with a tentative D call TRBD1 (6 bases). Germline values: CDR1 DFQATT, CDR2 SNEGSKA (reference sequence). The CDR3 contains 13 residues.

This clonotype was observed a handful of times. Being one base from a much bigger clone, this may be a read error. This rearrangement joins TRBV20-1 to TRBJ2-7; 10 nucleotides line up with TRBD1. Germline V gene lookup returns CDR1 DFQATT and CDR2 SNEGSKA (reference sequence). The CDR3 has 15 amino acids. The trim removed 0 bases at V and 2 bases at J, leaving 4 bases unmatched. The CDR3 spells CSARDPGTGAYEQYF. CDR3 DNA sequence: TGCAGTGCTAGAGACCCCGGGACAGGGGCCTACGAGCAGTACTTC.

The rearrangement uses TRBV6-1 and TRBJ1-1; D unresolved. Germline loops: CDR1 MNHNS, CDR2 SASEGT. The CDR3 loop spans 15 amino acids. V dropped 2 bases and J dropped 1 base, with 11 bases sitting between them. This CDR3 reads CASSEWAGQNTEAFF. The DNA for the CDR3 is TGTGCCAGCAGTGAATGGGCAGGCCAGAACACTGAAGCTTTCTTT.

A word on this clonotype: The junction and the germline gene differ at one end; a read error may be behind it. The chain couples TRBV24-1 to TRBJ2-7; tentative D call: TRBD2 (7 bases). This CDR3 region has 15 residues. CDR1 and CDR2 from the germline V gene are KGHDR and SFDVKD. In DNA form, the CDR3 reads TGTGCCACCAGTGACTCGACTAGGGGGGACTACGTGCAGTACTTC. Translation gives CATSDSTRGDYVQYF.